This T cell receptor (beta chain) was documented in a study of technical replicates of blood from several donors. TCRdb's table, derived via immunoSEQ multiplex PCR, lists solely in-frame clones and lacks some. The data show 70,000 to 90,000 clones, 94% seen once. V was trimmed by 1 base and J by 6 bases, leaving 12 bases between them. The germline V gene has CDR1 SGHNT and CDR2 YENEEA. The CDR3 loop spans 14 amino acids. What was sequenced was T cells isolated from PBMCs. This sequence joins TRBV11-3 and TRBJ1-2; maybe TRBD1 (5 bases). The TCR originated in a human donor in good health. The chain's CDR3 is CASSLGLQAHGYTF. In DNA, the CDR3 is TGTGCCAGCAGCTTAGGGTTACAGGCCCATGGCTACACCTTC.